The 20 T cell receptor beta chains in this list originate from one sample, sequenced in a study of cytomegalovirus exposure and HLA in healthy donors. Repertoires were generated with immunoSEQ multiplex PCR, while TCRdb's copy carries only in-frame clones and drops some. This sample yields about 260,000 clones, of which 90% are seen a single time; around 3.3% belongs to the top ten. The sequenced sample consisted of PBMCs. Every receptor here comes from a woman in her 30s in good health and CMV-seronegative.

The chain combines TRBV29-1 with TRBJ2-7; TRBD1 or TRBD2 may be the D gene (5 bases each). CDR3 size: 12 residues. Trimming pared 6 bases from V and 3 bases from J, leaving 12 bases between. Germline V gene lookup returns CDR1 SQVTM and CDR2 ANQGSEA. DNA for the CDR3: TGCAGCGTCCTCCGGGACGGCTACGAGCAGTACTTC. Its translation is CSVLRDGYEQYF.

The chain employs TRBV29-1 and TRBJ2-7, with 9 bases aligning to TRBD2. The CDR3 extends over 12 amino acids. The germline V gene has CDR1 SQVTM and CDR2 ANQGSEA. V was clipped by 7 bases and J by 6 bases; unmatched bases: 7. CDR3 sequence: CSGLAGTGEQYF. CDR3 DNA sequence: TGCAGCGGTCTAGCGGGAACCGGCGAGCAGTACTTC.

V and J are TRBV4-3 and TRBJ2-3; TRBD2 is a possible D gene (5 bases). Per germline, CDR1 LGHNA and CDR2 YSLEER. V was trimmed by 3 bases and J by 5 bases, leaving 15 bases between them. This CDR3 spans 15 amino acids. Written as DNA, the CDR3 is TGCGCCAGCAGCCATTCCCGGACTTCTATAGATACGCAGTATTTT. This codes for CASSHSRTSIDTQYF.

The chain recombines TRBV10-1 with TRBJ2-2, with D unclear. The CDR3 covers 12 residues. V was cut by 4 bases and J by 7 bases, with 7 bases left in between. Germline V gene data show CDR1 as WNHNN and CDR2 as SYGVQD (reference sequence). CDR3 sequence: CASSGRNGELFF. CDR3 DNA: TGCGCCAGCAGTGGACGCAACGGGGAGCTGTTTTTT.

The chain carries TRBV5-1 and TRBJ2-3; the match to TRBD1 covers 8 bases. V shed 0 bases and J 0 bases; nucleotides not matched to a gene: 3. The CDR3 is made up of 16 amino acids. Germline values: CDR1 SGHRS, CDR2 YFSETQ. Here the CDR3 DNA reads TGCGCCAGCAGCTTGGGCAGGGGGCAAAGCACAGATACGCAGTATTTT. Its protein product is CASSLGRGQSTDTQYF.

The chain joins TRBV19 to TRBJ2-1; D possibly corresponds to TRBD2 (5 bases). This CDR3 has 13 amino acids. Germline CDR1 reads LNHDA; CDR2 reads SQIVND (reference sequence). Trimming stripped 7 bases from V and 5 bases from J, with 12 bases between. The CDR3 sequence is CASNRGVHNEQFF. The DNA of the CDR3 is TGTGCCAGTAATCGGGGAGTTCACAATGAGCAGTTCTTC.

The rearrangement uses TRBV6-1 and TRBJ2-1, with D perhaps given as TRBD1 or TRBD2 (5 bases each). The germline V gene encodes CDR1 MNHNS and CDR2 SASEGT. V lost 2 bases, J lost 2 bases, and 10 bases lay in between. There are 15 residues in the CDR3. DNA for the CDR3: TGTGCCAGCAGTGAACTCGGGACCACCTACAATGAGCAGTTCTTC. This translates into CASSELGTTYNEQFF.

This sequence joins TRBV10-2 and TRBJ2-7; D possibly matches TRBD1 or TRBD2 (5 bases each). Trimming removed 5 bases at V and 2 bases at J, with 13 bases between. CDR1 and CDR2 from the germline V gene are WSHSY and SAAADI. The length of the CDR3 is 14 residues. This CDR3 is CASSRDGSTYEQYF. The DNA of the CDR3 is TGCGCCAGCAGTAGGGACGGGTCCACCTACGAGCAGTACTTC.

The V and J genes are TRBV19 and TRBJ2-7; 9 bases fit TRBD1. The germline gives CDR1 LNHDA, CDR2 SQIVND (reference sequence). The CDR3 is made up of 15 amino acids. Trimming took 5 bases from V and 3 from J; bases not matched to a gene: 8. The CDR3 DNA reads as TGTGCCAGTAGTGTGGCCGGGACAGGGAGCTACGAGCAGTACTTC. It encodes CASSVAGTGSYEQYF.

The chain joins TRBV19 to TRBJ2-1, with TRBD2 matching 8 bases. Per the germline V gene, CDR1 is LNHDA and CDR2 is SQIVND (reference sequence). V was pared by 8 bases and J by 6 bases, with 12 bases of the junction left unmatched. This CDR3 has 15 amino acids. CDR3 coding DNA: TGTGCCAGTGCCTTCGGGACTAGGGGACGCAATGAGCAGTTCTTC. Translation: CASAFGTRGRNEQFF.

The chain carries TRBV5-6 and TRBJ2-7, with 10 bases identical to TRBD2. There are 15 residues in the CDR3. Germline V lookup: CDR1 SGHDT, CDR2 YYEEEE. The J segment lost 7 bases and the V segment lost 5 bases, leaving 12 bases of the junction unmatched. The CDR3 sequence: CASSLEREGLGEQYF. As DNA, the CDR3 is TGTGCCAGCAGTCTGGAGCGGGAGGGCCTCGGGGAGCAGTACTTC.

The rearrangement uses TRBV7-2 and TRBJ2-7; TRBD1 matches at 9 bases. V shed 5 bases, J shed 3 bases, and the junction held 5 bases outside the gene matches. The CDR3 loop spans 14 amino acids. The germline gives CDR1 SGHTA, CDR2 FQGNSA. This CDR3 is CASSIRDRDYEQYF. Here the CDR3 DNA reads TGTGCCAGCAGCATCCGGGACAGGGACTACGAGCAGTACTTC.

The CDR3 DNA is TGCGCCAGCAGCTTCTCAGGGACTAATGAAAAACTGTTTTTT. Encoded protein: CASSFSGTNEKLFF. The V and J genes are TRBV5-1 and TRBJ1-4, with a possible D match to TRBD1 (5 bases). Germline V gene sequence: CDR1 SGHRS, CDR2 YFSETQ. The length of the CDR3 is 14 residues. V was shortened by 2 bases and J by 2 bases, with 7 bases between the two germline ends.

The chain is built from TRBV5-6 and TRBJ2-7; a possible D gene is TRBD2 (6 bases). V was cut by 3 bases and J by 1 base, with 20 bases left in between. CDR1 is SGHDT and CDR2 is YYEEEE in the germline V gene. CDR3 length equals 17 residues. CDR3 loop: CASSWGVVDGPSYEQYF. The CDR3 DNA sequence: TGTGCCAGCAGCTGGGGGGTGGTCGATGGCCCGTCCTACGAGCAGTACTTC.

This chain links TRBV30 with TRBJ2-1, with 8 bases fitting TRBD2. CDR3 length: 11 amino acids. The germline gives CDR1 GTSNPN, CDR2 SVGIG (reference sequence). V shed 8 bases, J shed 6 bases, and the junction held 3 bases outside the gene matches. Here the CDR3 DNA reads TGTGCCAGAGGACTAGCCAATGAGCAGTTCTTC. This encodes CARGLANEQFF.

The rearrangement joins TRBV27 to TRBJ2-7; 12 bases map to TRBD2. The CDR3 contains 19 residues. Germline lookup yields CDR1 MNHEY and CDR2 SMNVEV (reference sequence). With 5 bases clipped from V and 5 bases from J, the junction kept 19 bases outside the gene matches. CDR3 amino acids: CASSPYVPGLAGGPHEQYF. The CDR3 DNA follows: TGTGCCAGCAGTCCTTATGTTCCGGGTCTAGCGGGAGGGCCCCACGAGCAGTACTTC.

The genes are TRBV4-3 and TRBJ2-1, with D unclear. CDR1 LGHNA and CDR2 YSLEER come from the germline V gene. CDR3 length: 13 amino acids. Trimming cost V 1 base and J 8 bases, with 9 bases left between them. This chain's CDR3 is CASSQGQGYEQFF. The CDR3 DNA is TGCGCCAGCAGCCAAGGGCAAGGATATGAGCAGTTCTTC.

The chain is built from TRBV4-3 and TRBJ2-7; 12 nucleotides line up with TRBD2. J gave up 7 bases and V 5 bases, and 6 bases lay outside the gene matches. Looked up from germline, CDR1 is LGHNA and CDR2 is YSLEER. This CDR3 is built from 14 residues. The CDR3 DNA reads TGCGCCAGCAGCTCCCGACTAGCGGGAGCTGAGCAGTACTTC. This sequence encodes CASSSRLAGAEQYF.

The rearrangement uses TRBV15 and TRBJ2-7; tentative D call: TRBD1 (5 bases). CDR3 length: 14 residues. Germline CDR1 and CDR2: LNHNV and YYDKDF (reference sequence). Trimming removed 0 bases at V and 3 bases at J, with 9 bases between. As DNA, the CDR3 is TGTGCCACCAGCAGAGATCGGCAGGGCTACGAGCAGTACTTC. Translating it yields CATSRDRQGYEQYF. The full variable domain, rest sourced from reference TRBV15 and TRBJ2-7, is DAMVIQNPRYQVTQFGKPVTLSCSQTLNHNVMYWYQQKSSQAPKLLFHYYDKDFNNEADTPDNFQSRRPNTSFCFLDIRSPGLGDTAMYLCATSRDRQGYEQYFGPGTRLTVT.

The chain recombines TRBV29-1 with TRBJ2-5; no reliable D call. CDR3 length: 12 residues. Between the trimmed V and J ends, which lost 3 bases and 0 bases, there was a span of 5 bases. The V gene's germline CDR1 is SQVTM and CDR2 ANQGSEA. The CDR3: CSVEANQETQYF. The CDR3 DNA sequence: TGCAGCGTTGAGGCAAACCAAGAGACCCAGTACTTC. The entire variable domain, with the rest obtained from reference TRBV29-1 and TRBJ2-5, is as follows: SAVISQKPSRDICQRGTSLTIQCQVDSQVTMMFWYRQQPGQSLTLIATANQGSEATYESGFVIDKFPISRPNLTFSTLTVSNMSPEDSSIYLCSVEANQETQYFGPGTRLLVL.